Following are 32 T cell receptor beta chains from one sample sequenced in a study of blood T cell repertoires in COVID-19. Only in-frame clones appear in the TCRdb table, and some are missing; sequencing was by immunoSEQ multiplex PCR. The sample comprises 130,000 to 150,000 clones, 80% to 90% of which are singletons, and around 8% rests with the top ten. Sequenced input: peripheral blood. The origin of the receptors is an older woman with COVID-19, enrolled during active disease.

This clone was seen a single time. The chain links TRBV19 to TRBJ1-1, with D perhaps TRBD1 (6 bases). There are 14 residues in the CDR3. Germline V gene sequence: CDR1 LNHDA, CDR2 SQIVND (reference sequence). V lost 3 bases and J lost 4, with 12 bases in between. The CDR3 sequence is CASSILAGVTEAFF. The DNA for the CDR3 is TGTGCCAGTAGTATTCTTGCAGGGGTCACTGAAGCTTTCTTT. The full variable domain, completed using reference TRBV19 and TRBJ1-1, is DGGITQSPKYLFRKEGQNVTLSCEQNLNHDAMYWYRQDPGQGLRLIYYSQIVNDFQKGDIAEGYSVSREKKESFPLTVTSAQKNPTAFYLCASSILAGVTEAFFGQGTRLTVV.

This chain connects TRBV7-9 to TRBJ1-4; D gene ambiguous. CDR1 and CDR2 from the germline V gene are SEHNR and FQNEAQ (reference sequence). This CDR3 has 14 residues. The V end lost 5 bases, the J end lost 7 bases, and 14 bases lay between the germline ends. The CDR3, as DNA: TGTGCCAGCAGCGAATTGCGGGGAGGTGAAAAACTGTTTTTT. It encodes CASSELRGGEKLFF.

This clone was seen ten or more times. The chain carries TRBV7-9 and TRBJ1-2, with D uncertain. Germline lookup yields CDR1 SEHNR and CDR2 FQNEAQ (reference sequence). The CDR3 totals 13 residues. V gave up 6 bases and J gave up 7 bases, with 15 bases separating them. CDR3 sequence reads: CASRLSGSGGYTF. The CDR3 DNA follows: TGTGCCAGCAGACTCAGTGGTTCGGGTGGCTACACCTTC.

The V call is TRBV5-1, the J call TRBJ2-3; tentatively, D is TRBD1 (5 bases). CDR1 is SGHRS and CDR2 is YFSETQ in the germline V gene. The V end lost 5 bases, the J end lost 2 bases, and 9 bases lay between the germline ends. The CDR3 runs 13 residues. The CDR3 sequence is CASRETVTDTQYF. The CDR3 DNA follows: TGCGCCAGCAGAGAGACAGTCACAGATACGCAGTATTTT.

The rearrangement links TRBV5-1 to TRBJ1-1, with 8 bases matching TRBD1. Germline V gives CDR1 SGHRS, CDR2 YFSETQ. Losses at the gene ends were 3 bases for V and 1 base for J; bases not matched to a gene: 8. This CDR3 is 16 amino acids long. Here the CDR3 reads CASSSADRGQNTEAFF. DNA for the CDR3: TGCGCCAGCAGCTCCGCCGACAGGGGACAGAACACTGAAGCTTTCTTT.

In this sample, this clone turned up a few times. The V and J genes are TRBV27 and TRBJ2-7, with TRBD1 matching 7 bases. The germline V gene encodes CDR1 MNHEY and CDR2 SMNVEV (reference sequence). The CDR3 runs to 16 residues. Trimming removed 6 bases from V and 3 bases from J; junction bases left unmatched: 14. For the CDR3, the DNA is TGTGCCAGCAGCCCTTGGAAAGACAGGGCCCACTACGAGCAGTACTTC. Its translation: CASSPWKDRAHYEQYF.

The chain combines TRBV7-7 with TRBJ2-2; 7 bases are a match to TRBD1. After removal of 5 bases from V and 5 bases from J, the junction contained 5 bases not matched to a gene. CDR1 SSHAT and CDR2 FNYEAQ come from the germline V gene (reference sequence). The CDR3 totals 14 residues. The CDR3 here is CASSRQGGTGELFF. CDR3 coding DNA: TGTGCCAGCAGCCGACAGGGTGGGACCGGGGAGCTGTTTTTT. Full variable domain (outside the CDR3, taken from reference TRBV7-7 and TRBJ2-2): GAGVSQSPRYKVTKRGQDVTLRCDPISSHATLYWYQQALGQGPEFLTYFNYEAQPDKSGLPSDRFSAERPEGSISTLTIQRTEQRDSAMYRCASSRQGGTGELFFGEGSRLTVL.

The chain couples TRBV24-1 to TRBJ1-2; D ambiguous. The CDR3 runs to 12 residues. Trimming stripped 2 bases from V and 4 bases from J, with 4 bases between. Germline V gene sequence: CDR1 KGHDR, CDR2 SFDVKD. The CDR3 nucleotides read TGTGCCACCAGTGATTACAGCTATGGCTACACCTTC. It is translated as CATSDYSYGYTF.

This clone was detected a few times. V gene TRBV3-1 (or the pseudogene TRBV3-2) combines with J gene TRBJ2-3; TRBD2 might be the D (5 bases). Germline CDR1 LGHDT, CDR2 YNNKEL (reference sequence). CDR3 length equals 13 residues. Trimming removed 5 bases at V and 3 bases at J, with 9 bases between. CDR3 sequence: CASSSAGTDTQYF. CDR3 nucleotides: TGTGCCAGCAGCTCGGCGGGTACAGATACGCAGTATTTT.

This chain joins TRBV9 and TRBJ1-5; D is perhaps TRBD1 (5 bases). The CDR3 extends over 15 amino acids. V was clipped by 4 bases and J by 5 bases, with 16 bases between them. Germline V gene sequence: CDR1 SGDLS, CDR2 YYNGEE. The CDR3 sequence: CASSPSGGPYQPQHF. Here the CDR3 DNA reads TGTGCCAGCAGCCCCAGCGGGGGACCATATCAGCCCCAGCATTTT.

This clone was detected only once. The V call is TRBV5-1, the J call TRBJ2-1; tentative D call: TRBD1 (5 bases). CDR3 length: 15 residues. V lost 3 bases and J lost 5, with 15 bases in between. The V gene's germline CDR1 is SGHRS and CDR2 YFSETQ. The CDR3 loop reads CASSSGHPVDNEQFF. CDR3 DNA: TGCGCCAGCAGCTCTGGACACCCGGTAGACAATGAGCAGTTCTTC. The variable domain in full, with the rest retrieved from reference TRBV5-1 and TRBJ2-1, is KAGVTQTPRYLIKTRGQQVTLSCSPISGHRSVSWYQQTPGQGLQFLFEYFSETQRNKGNFPGRFSGRQFSNSRSEMNVSTLELGDSALYLCASSSGHPVDNEQFFGPGTRLTVL.

This chain uses TRBV12-3 or TRBV12-4 with TRBJ1-2; D uncertain. V lost 6 bases and J 8 bases, leaving 13 bases between the germline ends. The CDR3 is 12 residues long. The CDR3 coding sequence is TGTGCCAGCAGCCGGATGACTAGGGGCTACACCTTC. Amino acid sequence: CASSRMTRGYTF.

CDR3 sequence: CASSHRTPSGGSTDTQYF. In DNA, the CDR3 is TGCGCCAGCAGCCATCGCACCCCCTCAGGGGGATCCACAGATACGCAGTATTTT. V and J are TRBV4-3 and TRBJ2-3; 7 bases align to TRBD1. This CDR3 contains 18 residues. CDR1 is LGHNA, CDR2 YSLEER, per germline. V lost 3 bases, J lost 2 bases, and 14 bases stayed unmatched.

This clone was seen just once. This chain joins TRBV10-3 and TRBJ1-2; D not resolved. Trimming pared 6 bases from V and 1 base from J, leaving 15 bases between. Germline CDR1 is ENHRY and CDR2 is SYGVKD. The CDR3 sequence is 15 residues long. As DNA, the CDR3 is TGTGCCATCAGATTGGGAGGAGACCTTAACTATGGCTACACCTTC. Translation gives CAIRLGGDLNYGYTF.

This chain links TRBV6-5 with TRBJ2-5; 7 bases line up with TRBD1. The CDR3 totals 13 residues. Germline loops: CDR1 MNHEY, CDR2 SVGAGI. After removal of 5 bases from V and 2 bases from J, the junction contained 2 bases not matched to a gene. CDR3 in amino acids: CASSQGEQETQYF. The CDR3 DNA is TGTGCCAGCAGTCAGGGGGAACAAGAGACCCAGTACTTC.

The genes are TRBV5-1 and TRBJ2-3, with 11 bases matching TRBD2. With 0 bases clipped from V and 2 bases from J, the junction kept 2 bases outside the gene matches. CDR3 length: 16 residues. Germline CDR1 reads SGHRS; CDR2 reads YFSETQ. In DNA, the CDR3 is TGCGCCAGCAGCTTGGTAGCGGGGGGGCTCACAGATACGCAGTATTTT. Protein product: CASSLVAGGLTDTQYF.

The chain combines TRBV4-2 with TRBJ2-7, with TRBD2 as a possible D gene (5 bases). V gave up 3 bases and J gave up 3 bases, with 15 bases separating them. The germline V gene encodes CDR1 LGHNA and CDR2 YNFKEQ. The CDR3 has 15 amino acids. In nucleotides, the CDR3 is TGTGCCAGCAGCCATACGGGAAGCGAGTACTACGAGCAGTACTTC. This codes for CASSHTGSEYYEQYF.

V usage is TRBV9 and J usage is TRBJ1-1; 7 bases fit TRBD1. This CDR3 is built from 15 residues. V trimming: 3 bases; J trimming: 0 bases; junction bases outside the gene matches: 5. Germline assignment: CDR1 SGDLS and CDR2 YYNGEE. CDR3 in amino acids: CASSASGGMNTEAFF. The CDR3 nucleotides are TGTGCCAGCAGCGCCTCAGGGGGAATGAACACTGAAGCTTTCTTT.

In this sample, this clone turned up once. This chain connects TRBV5-1 to TRBJ2-7; no clear D. Trimming pared 0 bases from V and 0 bases from J, leaving 10 bases between. CDR1 SGHRS and CDR2 YFSETQ come from the germline V gene. There are 15 residues in the CDR3. CDR3 in DNA: TGCGCCAGCAGCTTGGATAGCCATCCCTCCTACGAGCAGTACTTC. Protein product: CASSLDSHPSYEQYF.

As DNA, the CDR3 is TGTGCCAGCAGCAGACTCGGGGGGGCCCACGAGCAGTACTTC. Amino acids: CASSRLGGAHEQYF. The chain is built from TRBV7-9 and TRBJ2-7, with TRBD2 matching over 8 bases. Looked up from germline, CDR1 is SEHNR and CDR2 is FQNEAQ (reference sequence). The CDR3 loop spans 14 amino acids. The J segment lost 5 bases and the V segment lost 5 bases, leaving 8 bases of the junction unmatched.

The chain recombines TRBV18 with TRBJ1-1, with a weak D call TRBD1 (6 bases). Trimming took 6 bases from V and 2 from J, leaving 10 bases between them. The CDR3 loop spans 13 amino acids. Germline CDR1 reads KGHSH; CDR2 reads LQKENI. The CDR3 is CASSWTVNTEAFF. The CDR3 DNA is TGTGCCAGCTCTTGGACAGTCAACACTGAAGCTTTCTTT.

V is TRBV5-8 and J is TRBJ1-5; TRBD1 might be the D (5 bases). Germline V CDR1 and CDR2: SGHTS, YDEGEE. The CDR3 totals 17 residues. V lost 4 bases to trimming and J lost 9 bases, with 26 bases between them. For the CDR3, the DNA is TGTGCCAGCAGCCCGAGCAGGCAGGGACTCTTATATCCGCCCCAGCATTTT. It yields the protein CASSPSRQGLLYPPQHF.

This clone was detected only a few times. The CDR3 DNA follows: TGCGCCAGCAGCCAAGCAGGGGGCCGGTCCTACGAGCAGTACTTC. Translation: CASSQAGGRSYEQYF. This chain connects TRBV4-3 to TRBJ2-7, with 8 bases fitting TRBD1. This CDR3 contains 15 residues. Germline values: CDR1 LGHNA, CDR2 YSLEER. The ends lost 1 base at V and 1 base at J; junction bases unmatched: 3.

This sequence joins TRBV20-1 and TRBJ2-5; unclear D gene. The CDR3 extends over 11 amino acids. Germline V gene sequence: CDR1 DFQATT, CDR2 SNEGSKA (reference sequence). V was shortened by 5 bases and J by 5 bases, with 9 bases between the two germline ends. The CDR3 sequence: CSALKAETQYF. In DNA, the CDR3 is TGCAGTGCTCTAAAAGCGGAGACCCAGTACTTC.

V gene TRBV4-2 combines with J gene TRBJ2-1; 11 nucleotides match TRBD2. J lost 0 bases, V lost 1 base, and 11 bases had no gene match. This CDR3 spans 20 amino acids. Germline CDR1 is LGHNA and CDR2 is YNFKEQ. CDR3 in amino acids: CASSQGPSGGSFSSYNEQFF. The CDR3 DNA reads TGTGCCAGCAGCCAAGGTCCTAGCGGGGGGTCCTTCAGCTCCTACAATGAGCAGTTCTTC.

The rearrangement uses TRBV5-8 and TRBJ2-5, with unresolved D. Trimming pared 0 bases from V and 5 bases from J, leaving 2 bases between. Germline V gene data show CDR1 as SGHTS and CDR2 as YDEGEE. There are 11 residues in the CDR3. The CDR3 DNA follows: TGTGCCAGCAGCTTGGCGGAGACCCAGTACTTC. Translating it yields CASSLAETQYF.

V gene TRBV27 combines with J gene TRBJ1-4; D perhaps matches TRBD1 (6 bases). Looked up from germline, CDR1 is MNHEY and CDR2 is SMNVEV (reference sequence). V was pared by 4 bases and J by 8 bases, with 14 bases between. This CDR3 contains 14 residues. CDR3 nucleotides: TGTGCCAGCAGTTCAATGGACAGTAGGGAAAAACTGTTTTTT. Amino acid sequence: CASSSMDSREKLFF.

The chain uses TRBV6-4 and TRBJ2-1; 7 bases are shared with TRBD2. V lost 5 bases and J lost 3; bases outside the gene matches: 10. The CDR3 has 16 amino acids. Germline lookup yields CDR1 MRHNA and CDR2 SNTAGT. DNA for the CDR3: TGTGCCAGCAGTCGGGCCGGGACTACAATCTACAATGAGCAGTTCTTC. This gives the protein CASSRAGTTIYNEQFF.

This clone was seen a few times. The chain uses TRBV7-9 and TRBJ1-2; 9 bases are shared with TRBD1. Germline V lookup: CDR1 SEHNR, CDR2 FQNEAQ (reference sequence). J gave up 4 bases and V 5 bases, and 5 bases lay outside the gene matches. This CDR3 has 14 residues. CDR3 sequence reads: CASSAGTGLYGYTF. As DNA, the CDR3 is TGTGCCAGCAGCGCCGGGACAGGGCTCTATGGCTACACCTTC.

The chain has TRBV7-9 and TRBJ2-3; D is uncertain. Germline assignment: CDR1 SEHNR and CDR2 FQNEAQ (reference sequence). V gave up 4 bases and J gave up 4 bases, with 15 bases separating them. The CDR3 is 15 residues long. CDR3 protein: CASSYLPQASDTQYF. The CDR3 bases are TGTGCCAGCAGCTACCTACCGCAAGCGTCAGATACGCAGTATTTT.

V is TRBV3-1 (or the pseudogene TRBV3-2) and J is TRBJ2-3; 10 positions match TRBD1. V was pared by 3 bases and J by 11 bases, with 5 bases of the junction left unmatched. The CDR3 is 13 residues long. Per the germline V gene, CDR1 is LGHDT and CDR2 is YNNKEL (reference sequence). This chain's CDR3 is CASSHEDRGLQYF. CDR3 coding DNA: TGTGCCAGCAGCCACGAGGACAGGGGGTTGCAGTATTTT.

This chain connects TRBV4-3 to TRBJ2-1; no definite D call. Germline CDR1 is LGHNA and CDR2 is YSLEER. Trimming stripped 0 bases from V and 8 bases from J, with 11 bases between. The CDR3 is 14 residues long. The CDR3 coding sequence is TGCGCCAGCAGCCAAGATAGGTCTAGTCATGAGCAGTTCTTC. Encoded protein: CASSQDRSSHEQFF.